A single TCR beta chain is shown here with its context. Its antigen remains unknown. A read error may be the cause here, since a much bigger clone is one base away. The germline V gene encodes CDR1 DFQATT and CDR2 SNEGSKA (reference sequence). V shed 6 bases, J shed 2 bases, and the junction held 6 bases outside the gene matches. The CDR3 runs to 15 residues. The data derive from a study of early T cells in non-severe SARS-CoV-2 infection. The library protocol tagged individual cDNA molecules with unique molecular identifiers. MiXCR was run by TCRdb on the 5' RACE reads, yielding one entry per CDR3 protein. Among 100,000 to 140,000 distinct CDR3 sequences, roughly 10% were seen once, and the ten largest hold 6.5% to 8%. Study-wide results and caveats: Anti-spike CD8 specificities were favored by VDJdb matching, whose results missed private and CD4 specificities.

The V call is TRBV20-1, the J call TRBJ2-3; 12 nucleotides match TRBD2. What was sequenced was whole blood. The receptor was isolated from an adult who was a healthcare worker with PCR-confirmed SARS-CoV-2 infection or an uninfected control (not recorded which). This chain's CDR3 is CSAAGTSGSTDTQYF. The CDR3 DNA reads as TGCAGTGCCGCCGGGACTAGCGGGTCCACAGATACGCAGTATTTT.